This T cell receptor (beta chain) was retrieved from a study of T cells after yellow fever vaccination. Template switching by 5'RACE produced TCR cDNA, adding a universal primer site and UMIs. TCRdb itself ran the 5' RACE reads through MiXCR, one entry per CDR3 protein. Found here are 620,000 or so distinct CDR3 sequences, around 16% of them singletons; the top ten hold 15% to 20%. Study-level findings and limits: Post-booster repertoires contained most primary-vaccination clones again (96% CD4, about 90% CD8). Abundant contaminating clonotypes from the bulk population could appear in FACS-sorted repertoires.

Trimming removed 8 bases from V and 4 bases from J, with 15 bases in between. This CDR3 contains 14 residues. Germline CDR1 reads MNHNS; CDR2 reads SASEGT. About this clonotype itself: The antigen is unknown.

The specimen was PBMCs, collected roughly 5 days after the first yellow fever vaccination. The rearrangement uses TRBV6-1 and TRBJ1-3; D is unclear. The TCR was taken from a man aged 18 to 29 who received the YFV17D yellow fever vaccine. In DNA, the CDR3 is TGTGCCAGCTCCTACCGCGGCGACGGAAACACCATATATTTT. Encoded protein: CASSYRGDGNTIYF.